These 32 T cell receptor beta chains came from one sample sequenced in a study of OX40 agonist ivuxolimab in advanced cancers. Profiling relied on immunoSEQ multiplex PCR, and the TCRdb table lists in-frame clones only, not all of them. The data contain tens of thousands of clones, approximately 78% of them singletons. This specimen was CD4+ or CD8+ T cells sorted from blood, taken in a trial of the OX40 agonist ivuxolimab. The receptor source for this set is an adult with an advanced solid tumor such as melanoma, head and neck, liver or kidney cancer.

This clone is judged medium-sized (0.01 to 0.1%). The V call is TRBV13, the J call TRBJ2-7; TRBD2 is a possible D gene (5 bases). Looked up from germline, CDR1 is PRHDT and CDR2 is FYEKMQ (reference sequence). This CDR3 has 13 residues. V was shortened by 2 bases and J by 3 bases, with 8 bases between the two germline ends. The CDR3 nucleotides read TGTGCCAGCAGCTTAAACGGGAACTACGAGCAGTACTTC. It codes for CASSLNGNYEQYF.

This chain connects TRBV19 to TRBJ1-4, with unresolved D. Germline values: CDR1 LNHDA, CDR2 SQIVND (reference sequence). V lost 3 bases and J 3 bases, leaving 5 bases between the germline ends. This CDR3 has 13 residues. The DNA of the CDR3 is TGTGCCAGTAGTATGAATTCTAATGAAAAACTGTTTTTT. It codes for CASSMNSNEKLFF.

V is TRBV19 and J is TRBJ2-1, with 8 bases fitting TRBD2. Losses at the gene ends were 1 base for V and 6 bases for J; bases not matched to a gene: 5. The CDR3 totals 15 residues. Per the germline V gene, CDR1 is LNHDA and CDR2 is SQIVND (reference sequence). CDR3 nucleotides: TGTGCCAGTAGTATAGGGGAAGCGGGAGCCAATGAGCAGTTCTTC. Its protein product is CASSIGEAGANEQFF.

V is TRBV9 and J is TRBJ2-2; D is ambiguous. V was shortened by 4 bases and J by 9 bases, with 10 bases between the two germline ends. Germline CDR1 and CDR2: SGDLS and YYNGEE. The CDR3 length is 12 residues. DNA of the CDR3: TGTGCCAGCAGCCCCGGTGATCGGGAGCTGTTTTTT. This codes for CASSPGDRELFF.

V and J are TRBV19 and TRBJ2-5, with D perhaps matching TRBD2 (6 bases). The V end was cut by 10 bases, the J end by 5 bases, with 14 bases between. The germline V gene encodes CDR1 LNHDA and CDR2 SQIVND (reference sequence). The CDR3 is made up of 12 amino acids. The CDR3, as DNA: TGTGCCACCGTCGGGGGTTCGGAGACCCAGTACTTC. The encoded protein is CATVGGSETQYF.

This clone was seen more than once but under ten times. The chain couples TRBV7-2 to TRBJ1-2; possibly TRBD1 for D (5 bases). CDR1 SGHTA and CDR2 FQGNSA come from the germline V gene. V lost 7 bases to trimming and J lost 3 bases, with 15 bases between them. The CDR3 is 14 residues long. This CDR3 reads CASTPGGTHYGYTF. CDR3 nucleotide sequence: TGTGCCAGCACCCCCGGGGGTACCCACTATGGCTACACCTTC.

This chain connects TRBV19 to TRBJ1-3, with 7 bases that match TRBD1. Trimming removed 7 bases from V and 3 bases from J; junction bases left unmatched: 6. The CDR3 spans 14 residues. Germline V CDR1 and CDR2: LNHDA, SQIVND (reference sequence). The chain's CDR3 is CASNPGGNGNTIYF. The CDR3 DNA reads TGTGCCAGTAACCCAGGGGGGAATGGAAACACCATATATTTT.

The CDR3 coding sequence is TGTGCCAGCAGCCTAAGGGGAAAAATGACTGAAGCTTTCTTT. Its protein product is CASSLRGKMTEAFF. The rearrangement links TRBV2 to TRBJ1-1; possibly TRBD1 for D (5 bases). V shed 6 bases and J shed 5 bases, with 16 bases lying between them. The length of the CDR3 is 14 residues. Germline lookup yields CDR1 SNHLY and CDR2 FYNNEI.

This chain uses TRBV29-1 with TRBJ2-1; a possible D gene is TRBD2 (6 bases). Trimming took off 6 bases at V and 14 bases at J, with 14 bases between the two ends. Per the germline V gene, CDR1 is SQVTM and CDR2 is ANQGSEA. The CDR3 is made up of 10 amino acids. CDR3 sequence: CSVLEEGKFF. In DNA form, the CDR3 reads TGCAGCGTCCTTGAGGAGGGGAAGTTCTTC.

This rearrangement joins TRBV7-9 to TRBJ1-4, with 11 bases fitting TRBD1. V gave up 7 bases and J gave up 0 bases; unmatched junction bases: 7. CDR3 length: 17 amino acids. CDR1 and CDR2 (germline): SEHNR, FQNEAQ (reference sequence). The DNA of the CDR3 is TGTGCCAGCACCCGGTGGGGACAGGGGGCAACTAATGAAAAACTGTTTTTT. Encoded protein: CASTRWGQGATNEKLFF.

The rearrangement joins TRBV7-2 to TRBJ2-3; 14 bases align to TRBD2. The germline V gene encodes CDR1 SGHTA and CDR2 FQGNSA. This CDR3 contains 17 residues. J was trimmed by 7 bases and V by 4 bases; bases with no gene match: 10. In nucleotides, the CDR3 is TGTGCCAGCAGCTCGACCTCCGGGACTAGCGGGGGAAATACGCAGTATTTT. Translation: CASSSTSGTSGGNTQYF.

This clone was seen a single time. The chain couples TRBV4-1 to TRBJ2-1; 11 nucleotides agree with TRBD2. This CDR3 region has 16 residues. V was pared by 5 bases and J by 2 bases, with 5 bases of the junction left unmatched. In germline, CDR1 is MGHRA, CDR2 YSYEKL. The CDR3 coding sequence is TGCGCCAGCAGCGAGACTAGCGGGGTTACCTACAATGAGCAGTTCTTC. Translated, it gives CASSETSGVTYNEQFF.

This clone was seen once. The chain combines TRBV13 with TRBJ1-1; D uncertain. Trimming left V 5 bases short and J 5 bases short, with 12 bases between. Germline CDR1 and CDR2: PRHDT and FYEKMQ (reference sequence). This CDR3 has 13 amino acids. CDR3 sequence reads: CASSPRTATEAFF. CDR3 coding DNA: TGTGCCAGCAGCCCCCGGACGGCGACTGAAGCTTTCTTT.

The chain couples TRBV4-2 to TRBJ2-7; 9 bases line up with TRBD1. CDR1 LGHNA and CDR2 YNFKEQ come from the germline V gene. The V and J ends lost 3 bases and 0 bases, in that order; junction bases with no gene match: 3. This CDR3 has 15 residues. The CDR3 protein is CASSQGQGPSYEQYF. DNA for the CDR3: TGTGCCAGCAGCCAGGGACAGGGCCCCTCCTACGAGCAGTACTTC.

This chain uses TRBV27 with TRBJ2-7; D gene unclear. V lost 4 bases to trimming and J lost 2 bases, with 3 bases between them. The CDR3 runs to 11 residues. From germline, CDR1 is MNHEY and CDR2 SMNVEV (reference sequence). The CDR3 region has the DNA TGTGCCAGCAGTTGGACCTACGAGCAGTACTTC. Encoded protein: CASSWTYEQYF.

CDR3 sequence (DNA): TGCGCCAGCAGCGCGGGACCCGACAATGAGCAGTTCTTC. Amino acid sequence: CASSAGPDNEQFF. The genes are TRBV5-1 and TRBJ2-1, with D perhaps matching TRBD2 (6 bases). Germline V gene lookup returns CDR1 SGHRS and CDR2 YFSETQ. V lost 4 bases and J 5 bases, leaving 10 bases between the germline ends. This CDR3 spans 13 amino acids.

This clone was seen once. The V gene is TRBV7-9, the J gene TRBJ1-1; a possible D gene is TRBD1 (5 bases). Germline V gene data show CDR1 as SEHNR and CDR2 as FQNEAQ (reference sequence). Trimming stripped 4 bases from V and 4 bases from J, with 10 bases between. The CDR3 loop spans 13 amino acids. The CDR3 region has the DNA TGTGCCAGCAGCTCCCAGGGTGGCACTGAAGCTTTCTTT. It translates to CASSSQGGTEAFF.

V and J are TRBV6-5 and TRBJ1-2; D might be TRBD1 (5 bases). Trimming removed 0 bases at V and 4 bases at J, with 12 bases between. CDR1 and CDR2 (germline): MNHEY, SVGAGI. The CDR3 length is 15 residues. Here the CDR3 reads CASSYSWGLGYGYTF. Written as DNA, the CDR3 is TGTGCCAGCAGTTACTCCTGGGGCTTGGGCTATGGCTACACCTTC.

V usage is TRBV9 and J usage is TRBJ1-1; D is undetermined. V was clipped by 4 bases and J by 1 base, with 11 bases between them. The CDR3 consists of 14 residues. Germline-derived CDR1 and CDR2 are SGDLS and YYNGEE. The CDR3 protein is CASSRTSGNTEAFF. In DNA, the CDR3 is TGTGCCAGCAGCCGAACTAGCGGGAACACTGAAGCTTTCTTT.

The chain carries TRBV18 and TRBJ1-1, with a possible D match to TRBD1 (5 bases). Germline V lookup: CDR1 KGHSH, CDR2 LQKENI. The CDR3 totals 15 residues. V lost 3 bases, J lost 1 base, and 12 bases lay in between. CDR3 DNA sequence: TGTGCCAGCTCACCCCGGGGACTTCAGAACACTGAAGCTTTCTTT. Translating it yields CASSPRGLQNTEAFF.

The rearrangement joins TRBV7-3 to TRBJ2-5; the D gene is possibly TRBD2 (6 bases). The germline gives CDR1 SGHTA, CDR2 FQGTGA. This CDR3 is 17 amino acids long. Trimming stripped 5 bases from V and 4 bases from J, with 23 bases between. The CDR3: CASSRRAGTGVSETQYF. DNA of the CDR3: TGTGCCAGCAGCCGCCGCGCCGGGACTGGCGTGTCAGAGACCCAGTACTTC.

This clone was detected only once. The chain is built from TRBV11-2 and TRBJ2-7, with D uncertain. The CDR3 has 12 amino acids. Germline V gene sequence: CDR1 SGHAT, CDR2 FQNNGV. V lost 0 bases, J lost 4 bases, and 4 bases lay in between. The CDR3 DNA follows: TGTGCCAGCAGCTTAGAAGCTTACGAGCAGTACTTC. It encodes CASSLEAYEQYF.

The CDR3 here is CASTASGQGETQYF. CDR3 coding DNA: TGCGCCAGCACCGCGTCGGGGCAGGGCGAGACCCAGTACTTC. The chain carries TRBV5-1 and TRBJ2-5; D may match TRBD1 or TRBD2 (5 bases each). V shed 6 bases and J shed 5 bases, with 17 bases lying between them. This CDR3 spans 14 amino acids. The germline V gene encodes CDR1 SGHRS and CDR2 YFSETQ.

The chain joins TRBV30 to TRBJ2-1, with a weak D call TRBD2 (6 bases). Between the trimmed V and J ends, which lost 3 bases and 3 bases, there was a span of 18 bases. Germline V gene data show CDR1 as GTSNPN and CDR2 as SVGIG (reference sequence). The CDR3 totals 16 residues. The CDR3 coding sequence is TGTGCCTGGAGCGCTCTACCTAGCGAACTCTACAATGAGCAGTTCTTC. This codes for CAWSALPSELYNEQFF. Looking up the rest from reference TRBV30 and TRBJ2-1 gives the full variable domain: SQTIHQWPATLVQPVGSPLSLECTVEGTSNPNLYWYRQAAGRGLQLLFYSVGIGQISSEVPQNLSASRPQDRQFILSSKKLLLSDSGFYLCAWSALPSELYNEQFFGPGTRLTVL.

The CDR3 region has the DNA TGTGCCACCAGTATCCCCCGGGCTAGCGGAACCTACAATGAGCAGTTCTTC. It yields the protein CATSIPRASGTYNEQFF. The V and J genes are TRBV19 and TRBJ2-1; 7 positions agree with TRBD2. Per germline, CDR1 LNHDA and CDR2 SQIVND (reference sequence). The CDR3 extends over 17 amino acids. V lost 10 bases and J lost 2; bases outside the gene matches: 17. Looking up the rest from reference TRBV19 and TRBJ2-1 gives the full variable domain: DGGITQSPKYLFRKEGQNVTLSCEQNLNHDAMYWYRQDPGQGLRLIYYSQIVNDFQKGDIAEGYSVSREKKESFPLTVTSAQKNPTAFYLCATSIPRASGTYNEQFFGPGTRLTVL.

This clone came up a few times. This chain connects TRBV7-2 to TRBJ2-7; 8 nucleotides agree with TRBD1. V was clipped by 3 bases and J by 6 bases; unmatched bases: 7. CDR3 length: 14 amino acids. Germline V gene lookup returns CDR1 SGHTA and CDR2 FQGNSA. As DNA, the CDR3 is TGTGCCAGCAGCTTCGGGGCAGGGGGCGGCGAGCAGTACTTC. It translates to CASSFGAGGGEQYF.

The chain is built from TRBV9 and TRBJ1-5, with D possibly being TRBD1 (5 bases). Germline V lookup: CDR1 SGDLS, CDR2 YYNGEE. The CDR3 has 14 amino acids. Trimming cost V 5 bases and J 1 base, with 10 bases left between them. The CDR3 sequence: CASRDDRSNQPQHF. The DNA of the CDR3 is TGTGCCAGCAGAGACGACAGAAGCAATCAGCCCCAGCATTTT.

In its sample, this clone was seen a few times. The chain couples TRBV18 to TRBJ1-5; the D is unclear. This CDR3 spans 13 amino acids. CDR1 and CDR2 from the germline V gene are KGHSH and LQKENI. With 2 bases removed from V and 6 bases from J, the gap between germline ends came to 8 bases. The CDR3: CASSPGSIQPQHF. The CDR3 bases are TGTGCCAGCTCACCAGGATCGATTCAGCCCCAGCATTTT.

The DNA for the CDR3 is TGTGCCAGCAGTCGGACGTACTATAATTCACCCCTCCACTTT. Its translation: CASSRTYYNSPLHF. V is TRBV6-5 and J is TRBJ1-6; unclear D gene. This CDR3 is 14 amino acids long. Germline loops: CDR1 MNHEY, CDR2 SVGAGI. Trimming removed 5 bases at V and 3 bases at J, with 8 bases between.

The CDR3 DNA reads as TGTGCCAGCAGACTCACGACGGGGGGCGGTCAGCCCCAGCATTTT. Protein sequence: CASRLTTGGGQPQHF. V gene TRBV2 combines with J gene TRBJ1-5, with D tentatively TRBD1 (6 bases). The CDR3 consists of 15 residues. The V end lost 6 bases, the J end lost 6 bases, and 18 bases lay between the germline ends. Germline V gives CDR1 SNHLY, CDR2 FYNNEI.

V and J are TRBV5-4 and TRBJ2-5; 9 bases line up with TRBD2. The CDR3 has 14 amino acids. Germline V gene lookup returns CDR1 SGHNT and CDR2 YYREEE (reference sequence). Unmatched junction bases numbered 6, after V lost 4 bases and J lost 5 bases. CDR3 DNA sequence: TGTGCCAGCAGCCTAGGACTAGCGATGGAGACCCAGTACTTC. It encodes CASSLGLAMETQYF.

The genes are TRBV7-9 and TRBJ1-4; D is undetermined. The germline V gene has CDR1 SEHNR and CDR2 FQNEAQ (reference sequence). The V end lost 1 base, the J end lost 0 bases, and 9 bases lay between the germline ends. This CDR3 has 16 amino acids. The CDR3 DNA is TGTGCCAGCAGCTTAGGGACTGTTGCAACTAATGAAAAACTGTTTTTT. Translating it yields CASSLGTVATNEKLFF. Drawing the rest from reference TRBV7-9 and TRBJ1-4, the complete variable domain is DTGVSQNPRHKITKRGQNVTFRCDPISEHNRLYWYRQTLGQGPEFLTYFQNEAQLEKSRLLSDRFSAERPKGSFSTLEIQRTEQGDSAMYLCASSLGTVATNEKLFFGSGTQLSVL.